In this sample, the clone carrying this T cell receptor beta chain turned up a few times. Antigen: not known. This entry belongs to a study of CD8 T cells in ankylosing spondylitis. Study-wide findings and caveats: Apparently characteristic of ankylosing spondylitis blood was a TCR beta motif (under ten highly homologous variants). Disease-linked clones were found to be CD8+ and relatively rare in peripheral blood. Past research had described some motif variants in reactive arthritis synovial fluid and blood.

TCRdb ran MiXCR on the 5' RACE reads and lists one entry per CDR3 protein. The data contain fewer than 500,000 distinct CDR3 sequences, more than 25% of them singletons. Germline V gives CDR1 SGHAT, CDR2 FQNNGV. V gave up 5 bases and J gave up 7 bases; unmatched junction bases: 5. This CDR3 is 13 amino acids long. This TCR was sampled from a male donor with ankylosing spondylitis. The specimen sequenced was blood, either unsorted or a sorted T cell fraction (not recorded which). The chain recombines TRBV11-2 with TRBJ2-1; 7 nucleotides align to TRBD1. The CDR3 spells CASSGDRENEQFF. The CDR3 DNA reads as TGTGCCAGCAGCGGCGACAGGGAGAATGAGCAGTTCTTC.